This TCR beta chain is from a study of PD-1 blockade in classical Hodgkin lymphoma (dated by TCRdb to about 2020). Context from the whole study: Nivolumab dosing was 3 mg/kg intravenously every 2 weeks, continuing until either disease progression or unacceptable toxicity. The study used CyTOF and TCR beta sequencing to define a peripheral blood immune signature of response to PD-1 blockade in classical Hodgkin lymphoma.

Genomic DNA was isolated using the Qiagen DNeasy kit from unsorted PBMCs as well as from negatively selected CD4+ and CD8+ fractions. TCR beta CDR3 regions were subjected to amplification by immunoSEQ multiplex PCR with primers that anneal to V and J segments. A synthetic immune receptor repertoire was used to minimize amplification bias, and remaining bias was computationally removed after sequencing. Per the original workflow: Custom Python scripts were used to quantify repertoire diversity as the Shannon entropy index. Unsorted, CD4+ and CD8+ repertoires were analyzed separately, except for combined analyses in which CD4+ and CD8+ sequences were merged in silico. Clonal expansion was defined as a frequency increase of at least 2-fold after treatment compared with C1D1, and clones undetected at baseline were assigned a pseudocount of 0.5. Singleton clones were defined as clones with 0 or 1 copy at C1D1, and non-singleton clones were defined as clones with 2 or more copies. Clones expanded in unsorted samples were annotated as CD4+, CD8+ or unknown by matching protein sequences in sorted samples from the same patient. Wilcoxon tests on paired samples were used to test diversity changes from C1D1 to C4D1. The clones in this table, taken by TCRdb from immuneACCESS, are in-frame only. Not every clone is retained; where verified, under half of the shortfall comes from an unresolved V gene, and the cause of the rest is unknown. V and J calls and clone size come straight from that table; D and trimming were deduced from the DNA. The sample table holds 90,000 or so clones, of which around four fifths were seen once. The ten largest clones take up about a tenth of the sample.

V is cut by 6 bases and J by 9 bases, and the space between the germline ends is 18 bases. CDR1 and CDR2, looked up from the germline V gene, are SNHLY and FYNNEI. The CDR3, cysteine through phenylalanine, is 14 amino acids long. This entry keeps only the CDR3 DNA: 42 bases, framed from base 1. Sample time point, as interpreted from the label and publication: cycle 4 day 1 (C4D1), after less than seven weeks of nivolumab. Every trial patient had relapsed following autologous stem cell transplantation, and prior brentuximab vedotin exposure was what differed among cohorts A, B and C. The trial cohort comprised 56 patients with relapsed/refractory classical Hodgkin lymphoma whose best overall responses were complete response, partial response or progressive disease. Single-agent nivolumab was administered to trial patients in the multi-cohort phase II CheckMate 205 trial. An independent review committee assessed best overall response by applying the 2007 International Working Group response criteria. Trial PBMCs were collected just before the start of nivolumab (C1D1) and during therapy at cycle 2 day 1 and cycle 4 day 1. After peripheral blood was drawn into 8 mL Vacutainer Cell Preparation Tubes, PBMCs were isolated by centrifugation and then cryopreserved.

The full study reports these points: Newly diagnosed patients were reported to have lower baseline TCR diversity than healthy donors, and relapsed/refractory patients were reported to have lower baseline TCR diversity still. Diversity was lower in patients who began nivolumab less than 1 year after ASCT, so these patients were left out of later analyses to avoid confounding by immune reconstitution. Trial patients with a complete response had baseline diversity similar to that of newly diagnosed patients, while partial responders and progressors had significantly lower diversity. By C4D1, a significant rise was seen in CD4+ TCR diversity but not in CD8+ TCR diversity (p=0.0027 vs p=0.16), and the rise was most apparent among complete responders (p=0.02). The study was limited to a single clinical trial cohort, and causes of repertoire differences, possibly disease activity or prior therapy, remained undefined.

Note on this clone: There is no known antigen for this receptor. Per-nucleotide qualities are absent, and no much larger clonotype sits a single base away.

The TCR was taken from a human donor with classical Hodgkin lymphoma. The chain couples TRBV2 to TRBJ1-3; no D segment can be confidently identified. Specimen: peripheral blood mononuclear cells (PBMCs), collected before the fourth cycle of nivolumab. The CDR3 protein is CASRAGSPLSTIYF. The nucleotide sequence is TGTGCCAGCAGGGCCGGCTCCCCCCTAAGCACCATATATTTT.